This paragraph covers one TCR beta chain sequence. Its antigen remains unknown. This sample was included in a study of tumor-infiltrating lymphocytes in primary liver carcinoma. Study-level information: Aged between 30 and 69 years, the patients were men and women. Sample counts of productive TCRbeta reads spanned roughly 3.65 to 7.13 million; these counts were similar across tissue types.

Whole-study results and caveats: A significantly higher top-250-clone fraction was recorded for tumors than for blood (p = 0.039).

Constant-region priming of around 490 ng total RNA yielded TCR beta cDNA. Library construction for TCR beta comprised three nested multiplex PCR rounds performed with slightly modified ARM-PCR. A C-beta reverse primer and TRBV1-TRBV30 forward primers served in each of the first two PCR rounds, at roughly 10 cycles apiece. Via MiXCR, TCRdb re-called the multiplex PCR reads, giving one row per CDR3 protein. Of approximately 80,000 distinct CDR3 sequences in the sample, under 75% are singletons; the top ten hold approximately 27%. This CDR3 has 14 amino acids. Germline values: CDR1 MNHEY, CDR2 SVGEGT. Trimming left V 10 bases short and J 8 bases short, with 21 bases between. Co-extracted RNA and DNA came from around 18-30 mg of unsorted bulk tissue.

The sequenced sample was tumor-adjacent normal liver tissue. This clonotype was sampled from a man in his forties or fifties with primary liver carcinoma and hepatitis B virus infection. The rearrangement joins TRBV6-2 or TRBV6-3 to TRBJ2-1; no firm D call. The CDR3 DNA sequence: TGTGCCATCAATTACTCGACCCACCGGGATGAGCAGTTCTTC. Translating it yields CAINYSTHRDEQFF.